This T cell receptor beta chain was observed in a study of T cell responses to AZD1222 COVID-19 vaccine. General study points: The donors showed a predominance of white British ancestry and of females, with possible underestimation of clonal diversity.

Some clones are missing from TCRdb's copy, which holds only in-frame ones; the method was immunoSEQ multiplex PCR. The top ten hold under 9.5% of the sample, which has 150,000 or so clones, 70% to 90% seen once. The germline gives CDR1 WSHSY, CDR2 SAAADI. This CDR3 contains 13 residues. The germline V and J ends were trimmed by 1 base and 7 bases, with 7 bases remaining between them. As concerns this clone: Its antigen is currently unknown.

The rearrangement joins TRBV10-2 to TRBJ2-2; D is unclear. The material was peripheral blood, obtained on day 0 of AZD1222 vaccination. This receptor was obtained from an adult in good health. The CDR3 protein is CASSEFVSGELFF. CDR3 in DNA: TGCGCCAGCAGTGAGTTTGTTAGCGGGGAGCTGTTTTTT.